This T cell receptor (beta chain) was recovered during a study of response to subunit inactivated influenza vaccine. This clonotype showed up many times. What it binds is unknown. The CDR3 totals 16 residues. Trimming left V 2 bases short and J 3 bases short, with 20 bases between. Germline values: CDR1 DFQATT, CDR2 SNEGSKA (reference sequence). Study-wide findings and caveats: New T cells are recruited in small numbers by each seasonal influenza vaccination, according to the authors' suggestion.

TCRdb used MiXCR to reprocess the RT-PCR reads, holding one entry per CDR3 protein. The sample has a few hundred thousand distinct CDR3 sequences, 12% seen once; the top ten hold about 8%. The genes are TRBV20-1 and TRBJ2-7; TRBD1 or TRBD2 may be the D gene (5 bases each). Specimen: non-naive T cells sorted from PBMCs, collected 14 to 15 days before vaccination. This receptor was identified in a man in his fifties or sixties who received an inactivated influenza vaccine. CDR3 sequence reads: CSARPLPGTIDYEQYF. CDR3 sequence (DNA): TGCAGTGCTAGACCTCTTCCCGGGACGATAGACTACGAGCAGTACTTC.